The rows below give T cell receptor beta chains drawn from one sample of a study of blood T cell repertoires in COVID-19. This table comes from immunoSEQ multiplex PCR, and its TCRdb copy is limited to in-frame clones, with some not included. The sample records roughly 140,000 clones, just under 90% being singletons. The sample comprised peripheral blood. The origin of the receptors is an elderly woman with acute or convalescent COVID-19. The CDR3 runs from the conserved cysteine through the conserved F or W. Fields, in order: V gene, J gene, clone size, D gene, CDR3 protein, CDR3 DNA. D genes are given only for firm matches. Expanded clones are given a class, and other clones once, few, many or no size at all.

V: TRBV9; J: TRBJ2-1; size: -; D: TRBD2; CDR3: CASSPTSGNSYNEQFF; DNA: TGTGCCAGCAGCCCTACTAGCGGGAACTCCTACAATGAGCAGTTCTTC
V: TRBV6-5; J: TRBJ1-2; size: -; D: -; CDR3: CASTAGTRYGYTF; DNA: TGTGCCAGCACCGCCGGGACACGTTATGGCTACACCTTC
V: TRBV6-6; J: TRBJ1-1; size: -; D: -; CDR3: CASSYGTGPNTEAFF; DNA: TGTGCCAGCAGTTACGGAACAGGGCCGAACACTGAAGCTTTCTTT
V: TRBV5-1; J: TRBJ1-3; size: -; D: -; CDR3: CASSLDAGSGNTIYF; DNA: TGCGCCAGCAGCTTGGATGCAGGGTCTGGAAACACCATATATTTT
V: TRBV19; J: TRBJ1-5; size: -; D: -; CDR3: CASSAPGGAKWNQPQHF; DNA: TGTGCCAGTAGTGCGCCCGGAGGGGCTAAGTGGAATCAGCCCCAGCATTTT
V: TRBV4-3; J: TRBJ1-2; size: -; D: -; CDR3: CASSQGGGPSNYGYTF; DNA: TGCGCCAGCAGCCAAGGGGGAGGGCCCTCTAACTATGGCTACACCTTC
V: TRBV20-1; J: TRBJ1-2; size: -; D: TRBD1; CDR3: CSASNRGGYTF; DNA: TGCAGTGCTAGTAACAGGGGTGGCTACACCTTC
V: TRBV3-1/TRBV3-2; J: TRBJ2-5; size: -; D: -; CDR3: CASSQDKFVQEETQYF; DNA: TGTGCCAGCAGCCAAGATAAGTTTGTCCAGGAAGAGACCCAGTACTTC
V: TRBV5-4; J: TRBJ1-3; size: -; D: -; CDR3: CASSARGGFAGNTIYF; DNA: TGTGCCAGCAGCGCTCGCGGGGGGTTCGCTGGAAACACCATATATTTT
V: TRBV5-6; J: TRBJ2-4; size: -; D: TRBD1; CDR3: CASSVDRGPLLAKNIQYF; DNA: TGTGCCAGCAGCGTAGACAGGGGGCCCCTTCTAGCCAAAAACATTCAGTACTTC
V: TRBV30; J: TRBJ2-5; size: -; D: TRBD2; CDR3: CAWSRGLAGETQYF; DNA: TGTGCCTGGAGCCGGGGACTAGCCGGGGAGACCCAGTACTTC
V: TRBV18; J: TRBJ2-7; size: -; D: -; CDR3: CASSPPVAVYEQYF; DNA: TGTGCCAGCTCACCACCGGTGGCCGTCTACGAGCAGTACTTC
V: TRBV3-1/TRBV3-2; J: TRBJ2-3; size: -; D: TRBD2; CDR3: CASSDRTSGAGTDTQYF; DNA: TGTGCCAGCAGCGACCGGACTAGCGGGGCTGGCACAGATACGCAGTATTTT
V: TRBV6-1; J: TRBJ1-1; size: -; D: TRBD1; CDR3: CASSDARGRSTEAFF; DNA: TGTGCCAGCAGTGATGCCAGGGGGCGCAGCACTGAAGCTTTCTTT
V: TRBV5-1; J: TRBJ1-4; size: -; D: -; CDR3: CASSPSTNEKLFF; DNA: TGCGCCAGCAGCCCGTCAACTAATGAAAAACTGTTTTTT
V: TRBV27; J: TRBJ2-7; size: -; D: TRBD2; CDR3: CASANIAGAEQYF; DNA: TGTGCCAGCGCGAACATAGCGGGGGCCGAGCAGTACTTC
V: TRBV18; J: TRBJ2-7; size: once; D: -; CDR3: CASSPGLHDEQYF; DNA: TGTGCCAGCTCACCGGGACTTCACGACGAGCAGTACTTC
V: TRBV7-9; J: TRBJ1-5; size: -; D: -; CDR3: CASSLTQGPQHF; DNA: TGTGCCAGCAGCTTAACCCAGGGACCCCAGCATTTT
V: TRBV7-3; J: TRBJ2-3; size: -; D: TRBD1; CDR3: CASSLLGGGDTQYF; DNA: TGTGCCAGCAGCTTATTAGGGGGCGGAGATACGCAGTATTTT
V: TRBV7-9; J: TRBJ1-2; size: -; D: TRBD1; CDR3: CASSLQGAVGYTF; DNA: TGTGCCAGCAGCTTACAGGGGGCGGTTGGCTACACCTTC
V: TRBV5-4; J: TRBJ2-5; size: -; D: -; CDR3: CASSLEAGQETQYF; DNA: TGTGCCAGCAGCTTGGAGGCAGGACAAGAGACCCAGTACTTC
V: TRBV18; J: TRBJ1-2; size: -; D: -; CDR3: CASSPQPTGGTYGYTF; DNA: TGTGCCAGCTCACCACAACCCACGGGGGGTACCTATGGCTACACCTTC
V: TRBV5-1; J: TRBJ1-1; size: -; D: -; CDR3: CASSLGGNTEAFF; DNA: TGCGCCAGCAGCTTAGGCGGAAACACTGAAGCTTTCTTT
V: TRBV10-3; J: TRBJ1-2; size: -; D: TRBD1; CDR3: CATRDRGSSYGYTF; DNA: TGTGCCACCCGGGACAGGGGATCCAGCTATGGCTACACCTTC
V: TRBV27; J: TRBJ1-1; size: -; D: TRBD1; CDR3: CASSSRTGPTAEAFF; DNA: TGTGCCAGCAGTTCAAGGACAGGCCCGACTGCTGAAGCTTTCTTT
V: TRBV2; J: TRBJ2-5; size: once; D: TRBD2; CDR3: CASTGPGTSGGAETQYF; DNA: TGTGCCAGCACGGGACCCGGGACTAGCGGGGGGGCAGAGACCCAGTACTTC
V: TRBV7-2; J: TRBJ2-1; size: -; D: -; CDR3: CASSLEDTQEQFF; DNA: TGTGCCAGCAGCTTAGAGGATACACAGGAGCAGTTCTTC
V: TRBV5-1; J: TRBJ2-1; size: -; D: -; CDR3: CASSLLRGGDEQFF; DNA: TGCGCCAGCAGCTTGCTGCGGGGAGGCGATGAGCAGTTCTTC
V: TRBV24-1; J: TRBJ2-1; size: few; D: TRBD1; CDR3: CATSETGTGGVHEQFF; DNA: TGTGCCACCAGTGAGACCGGGACAGGCGGAGTCCATGAGCAGTTCTTC
V: TRBV2; J: TRBJ1-2; size: -; D: TRBD1; CDR3: CASREDRGNGYTF; DNA: TGTGCCAGCAGGGAGGACAGGGGTAATGGCTACACCTTC
V: TRBV5-1; J: TRBJ1-1; size: -; D: -; CDR3: CASSDQGGDTEAFF; DNA: TGCGCCAGCAGCGATCAAGGGGGAGACACTGAAGCTTTCTTT
V: TRBV18; J: TRBJ2-3; size: -; D: -; CDR3: CASSPPSLQGTDTQYF; DNA: TGTGCCAGCTCACCACCATCCTTACAGGGCACAGATACGCAGTATTTT